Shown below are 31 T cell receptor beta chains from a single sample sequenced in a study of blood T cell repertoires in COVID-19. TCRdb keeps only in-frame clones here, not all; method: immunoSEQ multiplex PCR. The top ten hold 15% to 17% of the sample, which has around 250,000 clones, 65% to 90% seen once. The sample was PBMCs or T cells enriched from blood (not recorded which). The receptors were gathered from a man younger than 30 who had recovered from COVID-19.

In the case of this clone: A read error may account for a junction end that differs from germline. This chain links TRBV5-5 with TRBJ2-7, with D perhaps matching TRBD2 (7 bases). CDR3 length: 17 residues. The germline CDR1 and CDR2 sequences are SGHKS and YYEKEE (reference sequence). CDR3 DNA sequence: TGTGCCAGCAGCTTCAGTCTGCCGGGTCGGGGGGCAGACCACCTCGACTTC. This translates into CASSFSLPGRGADHLDF. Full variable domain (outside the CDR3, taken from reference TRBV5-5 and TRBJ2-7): DAGVTQSPTHLIKTRGQQVTLRCSPISGHKSVSWYQQVLGQGPQFIFQYYEKEERGRGNFPDRFSARQFPNYSSELNVNALLLGDSALYLCASSFSLPGRGADHLDFGPGTRLTVT.

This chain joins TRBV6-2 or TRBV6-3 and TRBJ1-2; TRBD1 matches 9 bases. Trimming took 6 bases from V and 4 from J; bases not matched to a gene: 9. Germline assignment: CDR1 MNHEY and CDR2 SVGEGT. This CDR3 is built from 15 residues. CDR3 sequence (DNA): TGTGCCAGCAGCAATCCGGGACAGGGCAGCTATGGCTACACCTTC. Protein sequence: CASSNPGQGSYGYTF.

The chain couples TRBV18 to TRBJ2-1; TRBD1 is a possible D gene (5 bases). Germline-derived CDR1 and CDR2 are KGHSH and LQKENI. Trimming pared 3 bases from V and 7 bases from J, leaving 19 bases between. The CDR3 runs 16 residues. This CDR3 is CASSPDQGAGMNEQFF. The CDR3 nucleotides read TGTGCCAGCTCACCCGATCAAGGGGCAGGTATGAATGAGCAGTTCTTC.

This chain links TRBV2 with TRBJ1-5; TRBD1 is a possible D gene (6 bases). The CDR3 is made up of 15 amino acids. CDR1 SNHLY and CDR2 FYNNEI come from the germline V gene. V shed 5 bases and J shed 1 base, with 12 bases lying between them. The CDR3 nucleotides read TGTGCCAGCAGTACAGGGTTGGTGAGCAATCAGCCCCAGCATTTT. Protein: CASSTGLVSNQPQHF.

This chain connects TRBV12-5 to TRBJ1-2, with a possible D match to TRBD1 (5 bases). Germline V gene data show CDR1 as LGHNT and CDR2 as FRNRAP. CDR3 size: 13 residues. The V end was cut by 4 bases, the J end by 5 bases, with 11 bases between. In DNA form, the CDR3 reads TGTGCTAGTGGTTCTAGGACAAGTTATGGCTACACCTTC. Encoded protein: CASGSRTSYGYTF.

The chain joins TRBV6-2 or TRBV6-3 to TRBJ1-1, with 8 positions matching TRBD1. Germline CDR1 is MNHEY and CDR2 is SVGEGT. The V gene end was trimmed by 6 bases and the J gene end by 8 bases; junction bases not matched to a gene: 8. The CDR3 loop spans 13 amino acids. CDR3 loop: CASSEGQGWEAFF. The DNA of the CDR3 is TGTGCCAGCAGCGAAGGACAGGGTTGGGAAGCTTTCTTT.

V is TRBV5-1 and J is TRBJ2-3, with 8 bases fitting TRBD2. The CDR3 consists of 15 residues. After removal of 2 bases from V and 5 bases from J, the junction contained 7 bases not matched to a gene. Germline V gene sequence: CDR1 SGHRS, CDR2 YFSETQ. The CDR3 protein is CASSLGGGTGDTQYF. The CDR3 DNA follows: TGCGCCAGCAGCTTAGGCGGGGGGACTGGAGATACGCAGTATTTT.

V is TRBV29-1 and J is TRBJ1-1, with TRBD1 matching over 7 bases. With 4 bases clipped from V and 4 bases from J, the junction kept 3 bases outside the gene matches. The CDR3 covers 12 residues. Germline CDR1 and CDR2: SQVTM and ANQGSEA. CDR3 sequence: CSVGQGGTEAFF. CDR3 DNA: TGCAGCGTTGGACAGGGAGGCACTGAAGCTTTCTTT.

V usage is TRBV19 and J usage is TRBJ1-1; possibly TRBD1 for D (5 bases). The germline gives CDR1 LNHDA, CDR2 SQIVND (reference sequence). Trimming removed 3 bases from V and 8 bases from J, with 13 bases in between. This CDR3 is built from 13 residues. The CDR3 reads CASSIPDRSEAFF. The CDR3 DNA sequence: TGTGCCAGTAGTATCCCAGACAGATCGGAAGCTTTCTTT.

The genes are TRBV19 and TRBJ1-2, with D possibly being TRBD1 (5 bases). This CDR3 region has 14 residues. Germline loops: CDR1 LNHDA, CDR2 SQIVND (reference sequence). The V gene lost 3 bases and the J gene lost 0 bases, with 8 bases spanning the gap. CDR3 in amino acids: CASSIEGANYGYTF. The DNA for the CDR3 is TGTGCCAGTAGTATCGAAGGGGCTAACTATGGCTACACCTTC.

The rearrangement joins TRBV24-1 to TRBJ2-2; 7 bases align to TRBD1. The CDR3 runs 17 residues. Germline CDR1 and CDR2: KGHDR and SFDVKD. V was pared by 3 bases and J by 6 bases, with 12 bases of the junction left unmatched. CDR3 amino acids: CATSDAGQGELSGELFF. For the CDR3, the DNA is TGTGCCACCAGTGATGCTGGGCAGGGGGAACTTTCCGGGGAGCTGTTTTTT.

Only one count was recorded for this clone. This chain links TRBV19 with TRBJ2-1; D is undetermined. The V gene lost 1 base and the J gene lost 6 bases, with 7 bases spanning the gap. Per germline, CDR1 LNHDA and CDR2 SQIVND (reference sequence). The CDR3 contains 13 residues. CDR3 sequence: CASSIGAGNEQFF. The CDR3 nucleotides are TGTGCCAGTAGTATAGGCGCAGGCAATGAGCAGTTCTTC.

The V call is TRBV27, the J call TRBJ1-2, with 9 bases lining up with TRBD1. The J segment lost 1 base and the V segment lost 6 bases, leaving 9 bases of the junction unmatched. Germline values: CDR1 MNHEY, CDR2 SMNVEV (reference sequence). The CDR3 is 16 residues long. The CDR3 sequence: CASRAGTGRFNYGYTF. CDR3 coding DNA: TGTGCCAGCAGGGCCGGGACAGGGAGATTTAACTATGGCTACACCTTC.

The DNA of the CDR3 is TGTGCCATCAGTCTTACGGGGTCTGGCTACACCTTC. Amino acids: CAISLTGSGYTF. The V gene is TRBV10-3, the J gene TRBJ1-2; D is undetermined. V dropped 5 bases and J dropped 7 bases, with 11 bases sitting between them. Germline V gene lookup returns CDR1 ENHRY and CDR2 SYGVKD. The CDR3 runs 12 residues.

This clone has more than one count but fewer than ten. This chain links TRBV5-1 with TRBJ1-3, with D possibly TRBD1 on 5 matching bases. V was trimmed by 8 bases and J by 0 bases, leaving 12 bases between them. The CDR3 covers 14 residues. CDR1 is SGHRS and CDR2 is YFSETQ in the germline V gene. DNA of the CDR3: TGCGCCAGTCGTGACAGCATCTCTGGAAACACCATATATTTT. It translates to CASRDSISGNTIYF.

The CDR3 DNA is TGTGCCAGCAGTTATGCCCCTAGCGGGCGGGCGACAGATACGCAGTATTTT. It encodes CASSYAPSGRATDTQYF. This chain connects TRBV28 to TRBJ2-3, with 8 bases fitting TRBD2. Looked up from germline, CDR1 is MDHEN and CDR2 is SYDVKM. Trimming at V came to 4 bases and at J to 3 bases, leaving 12 bases not matched to a gene. The length of the CDR3 is 17 residues.

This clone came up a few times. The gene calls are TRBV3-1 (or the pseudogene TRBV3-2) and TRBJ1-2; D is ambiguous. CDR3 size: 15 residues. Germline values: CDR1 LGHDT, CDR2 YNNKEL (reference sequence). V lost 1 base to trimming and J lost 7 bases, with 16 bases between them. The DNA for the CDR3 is TGTGCCAGCAGCCAAGCTGTTCGGACTCGCGGTGGCTACACCTTC. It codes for CASSQAVRTRGGYTF.

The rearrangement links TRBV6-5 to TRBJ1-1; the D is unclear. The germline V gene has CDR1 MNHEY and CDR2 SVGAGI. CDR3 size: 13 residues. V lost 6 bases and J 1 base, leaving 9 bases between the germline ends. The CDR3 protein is CASRRGSNTEAFF. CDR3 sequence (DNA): TGTGCCAGCAGGCGGGGATCGAACACTGAAGCTTTCTTT.

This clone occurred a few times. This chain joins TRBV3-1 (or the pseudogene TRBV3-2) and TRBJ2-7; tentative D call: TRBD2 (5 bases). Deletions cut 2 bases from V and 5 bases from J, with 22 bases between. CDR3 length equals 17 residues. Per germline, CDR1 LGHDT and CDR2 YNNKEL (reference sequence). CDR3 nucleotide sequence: TGTGCCAGCAGCCAACGAGGGAGCGCGCGGAGGCGGCACGAGCAGTACTTC. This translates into CASSQRGSARRRHEQYF.

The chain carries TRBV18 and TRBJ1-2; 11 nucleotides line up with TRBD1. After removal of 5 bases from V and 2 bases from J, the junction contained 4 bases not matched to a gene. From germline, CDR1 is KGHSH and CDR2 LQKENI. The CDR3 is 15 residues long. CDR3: CASSAGQGANYGYTF. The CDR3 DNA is TGTGCCAGCTCAGCAGGACAGGGGGCGAACTATGGCTACACCTTC. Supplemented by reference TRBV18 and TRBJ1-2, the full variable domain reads NAGVMQNPRHLVRRRGQEARLRCSPMKGHSHVYWYRQLPEEGLKFMVYLQKENIIDESGMPKERFSAEFPKEGPSILRIQQVVRGDSAAYFCASSAGQGANYGYTFGSGTRLTVV.

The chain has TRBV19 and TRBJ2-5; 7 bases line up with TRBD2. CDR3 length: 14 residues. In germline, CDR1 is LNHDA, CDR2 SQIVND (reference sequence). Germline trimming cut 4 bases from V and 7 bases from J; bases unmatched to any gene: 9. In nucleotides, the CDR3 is TGTGCCAGTAGTACGGGGACTACCCGGGGGACCCAGTACTTC. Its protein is CASSTGTTRGTQYF.

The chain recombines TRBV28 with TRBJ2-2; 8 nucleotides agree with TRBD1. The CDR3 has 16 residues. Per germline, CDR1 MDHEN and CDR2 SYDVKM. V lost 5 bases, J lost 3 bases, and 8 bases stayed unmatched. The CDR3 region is CASSTIGQGHTGELFF. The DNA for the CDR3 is TGTGCCAGCAGTACAATCGGACAGGGTCACACCGGGGAGCTGTTTTTT. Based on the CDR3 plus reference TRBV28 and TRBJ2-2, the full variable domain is DVKVTQSSRYLVKRTGEKVFLECVQDMDHENMFWYRQDPGLGLRLIYFSYDVKMKEKGDIPEGYSVSREKKERFSLILESASTNQTSMYLCASSTIGQGHTGELFFGEGSRLTVL.

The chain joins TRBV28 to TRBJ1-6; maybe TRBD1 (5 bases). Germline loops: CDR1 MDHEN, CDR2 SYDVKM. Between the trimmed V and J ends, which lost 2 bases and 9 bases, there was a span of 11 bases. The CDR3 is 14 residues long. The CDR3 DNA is TGTGCCAGCAGTTTACGGGGGTTTATTTCACCCCTCCACTTT. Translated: CASSLRGFISPLHF.

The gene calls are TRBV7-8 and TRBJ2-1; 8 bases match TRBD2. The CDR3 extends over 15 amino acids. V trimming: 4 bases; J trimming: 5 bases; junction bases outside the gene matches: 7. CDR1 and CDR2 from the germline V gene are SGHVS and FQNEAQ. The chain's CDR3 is CASSSQRERDNEQFF. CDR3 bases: TGTGCCAGCAGCTCCCAGCGGGAGCGCGACAATGAGCAGTTCTTC.

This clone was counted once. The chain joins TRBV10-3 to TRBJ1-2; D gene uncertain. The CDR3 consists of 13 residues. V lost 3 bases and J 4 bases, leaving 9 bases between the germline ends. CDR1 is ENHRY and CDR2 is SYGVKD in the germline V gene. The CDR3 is CAISEDSSYGYTF. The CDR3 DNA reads TGTGCCATCAGTGAAGATTCCAGCTATGGCTACACCTTC.

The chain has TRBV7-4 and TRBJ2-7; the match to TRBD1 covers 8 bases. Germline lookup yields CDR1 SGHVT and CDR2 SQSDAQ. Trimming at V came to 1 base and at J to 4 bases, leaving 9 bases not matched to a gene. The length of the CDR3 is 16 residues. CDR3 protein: CASSLEDRVAPYEQYF. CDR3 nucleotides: TGTGCCAGCAGCTTAGAGGACAGGGTAGCCCCTTACGAGCAGTACTTC.

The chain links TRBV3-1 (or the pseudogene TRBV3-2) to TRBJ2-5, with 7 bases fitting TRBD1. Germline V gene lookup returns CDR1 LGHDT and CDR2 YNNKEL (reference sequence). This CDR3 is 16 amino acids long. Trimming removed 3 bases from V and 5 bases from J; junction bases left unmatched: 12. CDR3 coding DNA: TGTGCCAGCAGCCAGGCCTGGCAGGGGGTACGGGAGACCCAGTACTTC. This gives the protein CASSQAWQGVRETQYF.

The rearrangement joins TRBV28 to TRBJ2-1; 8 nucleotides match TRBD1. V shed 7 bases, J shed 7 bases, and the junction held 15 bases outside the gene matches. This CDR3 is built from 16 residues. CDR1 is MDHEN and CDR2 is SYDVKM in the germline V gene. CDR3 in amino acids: CASIVAGQGVVNEQFF. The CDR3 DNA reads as TGTGCCAGCATCGTCGCAGGACAGGGTGTTGTAAATGAGCAGTTCTTC.

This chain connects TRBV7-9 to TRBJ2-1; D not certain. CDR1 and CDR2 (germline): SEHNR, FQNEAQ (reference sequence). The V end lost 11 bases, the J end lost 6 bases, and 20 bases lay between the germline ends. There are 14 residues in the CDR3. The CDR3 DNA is TGTGCCGCAATGACCTCTAGTAGTGGCAATGAGCAGTTCTTC. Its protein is CAAMTSSSGNEQFF.

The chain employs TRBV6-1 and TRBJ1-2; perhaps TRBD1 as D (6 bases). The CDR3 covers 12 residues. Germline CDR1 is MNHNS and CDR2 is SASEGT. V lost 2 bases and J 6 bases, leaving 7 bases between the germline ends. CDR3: CASSENRDGYTF. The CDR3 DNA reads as TGTGCCAGCAGTGAAAACAGGGATGGCTACACCTTC.

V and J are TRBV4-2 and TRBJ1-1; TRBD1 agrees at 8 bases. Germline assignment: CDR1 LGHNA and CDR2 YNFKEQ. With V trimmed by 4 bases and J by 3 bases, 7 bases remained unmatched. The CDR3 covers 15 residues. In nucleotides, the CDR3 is TGTGCCAGCAGCCGGATACAGGGGGAAGACACTGAAGCTTTCTTT. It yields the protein CASSRIQGEDTEAFF.